A single sample is the source of the 28 T cell receptor beta chains below, sequenced in a study of shared clonotypes between healthy human individuals. The data were produced by immunoSEQ multiplex PCR, yet TCRdb's version contains in-frame clones alone and is incomplete. The sample includes about 2.4 million clones, around 94% seen only once; the top ten take around 0.14%. Material for sequencing was naive CD4+ T cells sorted from blood. Subset: CD45RA+ positively selected. The receptors stem from a man younger than 35 in good health.

About this clone itself: The sample contains more than one DNA sequence encoding this CDR3. V usage is TRBV19 and J usage is TRBJ2-2; no reliable D call. The CDR3 contains 12 residues. The V and J ends lost 5 bases and 4 bases respectively, with 5 bases between them. CDR1 is LNHDA and CDR2 is SQIVND in the germline V gene (reference sequence). CDR3 amino acids: CASSRSTGELFF. The CDR3 bases are TGTGCCAGTAGTCGGAGCACCGGGGAGCTGTTTTTT.

The chain combines TRBV7-3 with TRBJ1-1; 9 nucleotides agree with TRBD1. The ends lost 5 bases at V and 6 bases at J; junction bases unmatched: 10. The V gene's germline CDR1 is SGHTA and CDR2 FQGTGA. This CDR3 has 15 residues. The DNA of the CDR3 is TGTGCCAGCAGCCCAGGGACAGGGAAGGTCGCTGAAGCTTTCTTT. Its translation: CASSPGTGKVAEAFF. The full variable domain, its missing parts supplied by reference TRBV7-3 and TRBJ1-1, is GAGVSQTPSNKVTEKGKYVELRCDPISGHTALYWYRQSLGQGPEFLIYFQGTGAADDSGLPNDRFFAVRPEGSVSTLKIQRTERGDSAVYLCASSPGTGKVAEAFFGQGTRLTVV.

About this clone itself: The sample contains more than one DNA sequence encoding this CDR3. V usage is TRBV10-3 and J usage is TRBJ2-2; possibly TRBD1 for D (6 bases). This CDR3 contains 14 residues. Trimming stripped 6 bases from V and 0 bases from J, with 8 bases between. Per germline, CDR1 ENHRY and CDR2 SYGVKD. CDR3 coding DNA: TGTGCCATCAGCGGACAGTCGAACACCGGGGAGCTGTTTTTT. It specifies CAISGQSNTGELFF.

The chain uses TRBV5-1 and TRBJ2-5; D not resolved. With 5 bases removed from V and 0 bases from J, the gap between germline ends came to 5 bases. Germline CDR1 reads SGHRS; CDR2 reads YFSETQ. The CDR3 spans 12 residues. CDR3 residues: CASREYQETQYF. The CDR3 DNA sequence: TGCGCCAGCAGAGAGTACCAAGAGACCCAGTACTTC.

The rearrangement uses TRBV7-3 and TRBJ2-3; tentative D call: TRBD1 (6 bases). CDR1 is SGHTA, CDR2 FQGTGA, per germline. The CDR3 has 15 residues. Trimming shortened V by 1 base and J by 1 base, and 9 bases separated the two germline ends. The CDR3 here is CASSLNTGRTDTQYF. The CDR3 DNA follows: TGTGCCAGCAGCTTAAATACAGGGCGCACAGATACGCAGTATTTT.

The rearrangement joins TRBV30 to TRBJ1-2, with no clear D. CDR1 is GTSNPN and CDR2 is SVGIG in the germline V gene (reference sequence). The CDR3 is 13 residues long. Trimming cost V 0 bases and J 1 base, with 6 bases left between them. The CDR3 DNA follows: TGTGCCTGGAGTGTAGATCTTAACTATGGCTACACCTTC. Amino acid sequence: CAWSVDLNYGYTF. Full variable domain (missing parts from reference TRBV30 and TRBJ1-2): SQTIHQWPATLVQPVGSPLSLECTVEGTSNPNLYWYRQAAGRGLQLLFYSVGIGQISSEVPQNLSASRPQDRQFILSSKKLLLSDSGFYLCAWSVDLNYGYTFGSGTRLTVV.

This sequence joins TRBV6-6 and TRBJ2-5; the D is unclear. V was clipped by 4 bases and J by 5 bases, with 20 bases between them. This CDR3 contains 16 residues. The germline CDR1 and CDR2 sequences are MNHNY and SVGAGI (reference sequence). Here the CDR3 reads CASSFNTGNAWETQYF. The CDR3 DNA is TGTGCCAGCAGTTTTAACACTGGGAATGCGTGGGAGACCCAGTACTTC.

This clone was seen a few times. This same CDR3 is encoded by further DNA sequences in the sample. The chain carries TRBV19 and TRBJ1-5, with 7 bases that match TRBD1. The V and J ends lost 1 base and 7 bases, in that order; junction bases with no gene match: 4. CDR3 size: 14 residues. The germline V gene has CDR1 LNHDA and CDR2 SQIVND (reference sequence). The CDR3 sequence is CASSIAGGGQPQHF. The CDR3 nucleotides are TGTGCCAGTAGTATAGCAGGGGGTGGACAGCCCCAGCATTTT.

The V call is TRBV6-5, the J call TRBJ2-7; 9 bases fit TRBD2. CDR1 is MNHEY, CDR2 SVGAGI, per germline. J was trimmed by 3 bases and V by 2 bases; bases with no gene match: 5. This CDR3 region has 15 residues. The CDR3 sequence is CASSYGLAGLYEQYF. The CDR3 coding sequence is TGTGCCAGCAGTTACGGTCTAGCGGGACTCTACGAGCAGTACTTC.

The chain uses TRBV6-1 and TRBJ1-5, with TRBD1 matching over 8 bases. The CDR3 runs to 15 residues. J gave up 0 bases and V 6 bases, and 4 bases lay outside the gene matches. Germline V CDR1 and CDR2: MNHNS, SASEGT. This CDR3 reads CASSVRGPSNQPQHF. In DNA, the CDR3 is TGTGCCAGCAGCGTCAGGGGGCCTAGCAATCAGCCCCAGCATTTT.

The chain recombines TRBV25-1 with TRBJ1-6; 7 positions match TRBD1. This CDR3 is 16 amino acids long. V dropped 4 bases and J dropped 4; count of bases not matched to a gene: 7. CDR1 is MGHDK and CDR2 is SYGVNS in the germline V gene. This CDR3 reads CASSGRGQKYNSPLHF. CDR3 coding DNA: TGTGCCAGCAGTGGCCGGGGACAGAAGTATAATTCACCCCTCCACTTT.

This chain uses TRBV29-1 with TRBJ1-2; perhaps TRBD1 as D (5 bases). Germline V gene sequence: CDR1 SQVTM, CDR2 ANQGSEA. This CDR3 contains 17 residues. V was clipped by 0 bases and J by 5 bases, with 22 bases between them. The CDR3 bases are TGCAGCGTTGAAGAGGGCTGGGGTTCCCTGGGGGGTTATGGCTACACCTTC. It translates to CSVEEGWGSLGGYGYTF.

The rearrangement joins TRBV9 to TRBJ2-7; 9 nucleotides match TRBD2. This CDR3 contains 16 residues. Germline V gives CDR1 SGDLS, CDR2 YYNGEE. Trimming removed 4 bases from V and 0 bases from J; junction bases left unmatched: 8. In nucleotides, the CDR3 is TGTGCCAGCAGCCGTAGCGGGAGCCTGAGCTCCTACGAGCAGTACTTC. It is translated as CASSRSGSLSSYEQYF. Filled out from reference TRBV9 and TRBJ2-7, the complete variable domain reads DSGVTQTPKHLITATGQRVTLRCSPRSGDLSVYWYQQSLDQGLQFLIQYYNGEERAKGNILERFSAQQFPDLHSELNLSSLELGDSALYFCASSRSGSLSSYEQYFGPGTRLTVT.

The genes are TRBV4-2 and TRBJ2-3; 9 bases fit TRBD2. The V and J ends lost 0 bases and 0 bases, in that order; junction bases with no gene match: 7. The CDR3 is 18 amino acids. Germline lookup yields CDR1 LGHNA and CDR2 YNFKEQ. CDR3 sequence reads: CASSQDLASGVSTDTQYF. The CDR3 nucleotides are TGTGCCAGCAGCCAAGATCTGGCTAGCGGGGTTAGCACAGATACGCAGTATTTT.

Points on this clone: The same CDR3 also results from other DNA sequences found in this sample. The chain uses TRBV29-1 and TRBJ2-7; 7 bases map to TRBD2. Germline-derived CDR1 and CDR2 are SQVTM and ANQGSEA. With 3 bases clipped from V and 6 bases from J, the junction kept 2 bases outside the gene matches. The CDR3 totals 11 residues. This CDR3 is CSVDRGGEQYF. CDR3 bases: TGCAGCGTTGACCGCGGGGGCGAGCAGTACTTC.

This chain connects TRBV4-3 to TRBJ2-6; D is perhaps TRBD1 (5 bases). Germline assignment: CDR1 LGHNA and CDR2 YSLEER. Trimming took off 1 base at V and 12 bases at J, with 19 bases between the two ends. CDR3 length: 16 residues. CDR3 DNA: TGCGCCAGCAGCCAAGGGGTAGGGGCCCCCGAACTCGTCCTGACTTTC. Translating it yields CASSQGVGAPELVLTF.

The gene calls are TRBV4-1 and TRBJ1-5; no clear D. V was clipped by 2 bases and J by 0 bases, with 5 bases between them. Germline V gene sequence: CDR1 MGHRA, CDR2 YSYEKL. The CDR3 runs 14 residues. This CDR3 reads CASSQLPSNQPQHF. The CDR3 coding sequence is TGCGCCAGCAGCCAATTGCCTAGCAATCAGCCCCAGCATTTT.

This chain joins TRBV13 and TRBJ2-5; D gene unclear. The germline V gene has CDR1 PRHDT and CDR2 FYEKMQ (reference sequence). The ends were cut back, 5 bases at V and 0 bases at J, with 7 bases in the middle. There are 13 residues in the CDR3. This CDR3 is CASSHTNQETQYF. CDR3 nucleotides: TGTGCCAGCAGCCATACAAACCAAGAGACCCAGTACTTC.

This sequence joins TRBV27 and TRBJ1-6; D uncertain. CDR3 length equals 13 residues. Per the germline V gene, CDR1 is MNHEY and CDR2 is SMNVEV (reference sequence). V gave up 4 bases and J gave up 10 bases, with 11 bases separating them. The CDR3 is CASSSRSGSPLHF. The CDR3 DNA reads TGTGCCAGCAGTTCCAGGTCCGGCTCACCCCTCCACTTT.

Here the CDR3 reads CASSLADNYGYTF. The CDR3 bases are TGTGCCAGCAGCTTAGCCGACAACTATGGCTACACCTTC. The chain couples TRBV11-2 to TRBJ1-2; D remains ambiguous. Germline V gene lookup returns CDR1 SGHAT and CDR2 FQNNGV. The CDR3 covers 13 residues. V lost 1 base, J lost 2 bases, and 5 bases lay in between.

This clone was seen a handful of times. This chain links TRBV27 with TRBJ1-1; D is unresolved. From germline, CDR1 is MNHEY and CDR2 SMNVEV (reference sequence). The length of the CDR3 is 14 residues. V lost 11 bases and J 4 bases, leaving 20 bases between the germline ends. The CDR3 protein is CAASPWLGSTEAFF. CDR3 in DNA: TGTGCCGCCTCCCCTTGGCTTGGTAGCACTGAAGCTTTCTTT.

V is TRBV7-9 and J is TRBJ2-7; D unclear. CDR1 is SEHNR and CDR2 is FQNEAQ in the germline V gene (reference sequence). The CDR3 has 13 amino acids. Trimming took 0 bases from V and 7 from J, leaving 10 bases between them. As DNA, the CDR3 is TGTGCCAGCAGCTTAGCAACGACGGAGGAGCAGTACTTC. As protein: CASSLATTEEQYF. Combining the CDR3 with reference TRBV7-9 and TRBJ2-7 gives the whole variable domain DTGVSQNPRHKITKRGQNVTFRCDPISEHNRLYWYRQTLGQGPEFLTYFQNEAQLEKSRLLSDRFSAERPKGSFSTLEIQRTEQGDSAMYLCASSLATTEEQYFGPGTRLTVT.

V gene TRBV7-2 combines with J gene TRBJ2-1, with 9 bases identical to TRBD2. The V segment lost 5 bases and the J segment 2 bases; nucleotides outside the gene matches: 7. Germline V lookup: CDR1 SGHTA, CDR2 FQGNSA. This CDR3 spans 16 amino acids. CDR3 DNA: TGTGCCAGCAGCCTTACTGGCGGGGGGGCCTACAATGAGCAGTTCTTC. It specifies CASSLTGGGAYNEQFF.

This chain links TRBV18 with TRBJ2-2; TRBD1 is a possible D gene (6 bases). V lost 3 bases to trimming and J lost 0 bases, with 11 bases between them. Germline V gene sequence: CDR1 KGHSH, CDR2 LQKENI. This CDR3 has 16 amino acids. The CDR3 spells CASSPSGASNTGELFF. The DNA for the CDR3 is TGTGCCAGCTCACCTTCAGGGGCCTCGAACACCGGGGAGCTGTTTTTT.

V and J are TRBV6-5 and TRBJ1-4; D remains ambiguous. Germline V CDR1 and CDR2: MNHEY, SVGAGI. There are 14 residues in the CDR3. V was clipped by 6 bases and J by 3 bases, with 11 bases between them. The chain's CDR3 is CASRRPAANEKLFF. In DNA, the CDR3 is TGTGCCAGCAGGCGCCCAGCCGCTAATGAAAAACTGTTTTTT.

This rearrangement joins TRBV30 to TRBJ2-1; D is perhaps TRBD1 (5 bases). Between the trimmed V and J ends, which lost 4 bases and 3 bases, there was a span of 13 bases. Germline V gives CDR1 GTSNPN, CDR2 SVGIG (reference sequence). This CDR3 contains 14 residues. CDR3 residues: CAWTPGHRYNEQFF. In nucleotides, the CDR3 is TGTGCCTGGACTCCTGGACACCGCTACAATGAGCAGTTCTTC. The complete variable domain, with remaining parts taken from reference TRBV30 and TRBJ2-1, reads SQTIHQWPATLVQPVGSPLSLECTVEGTSNPNLYWYRQAAGRGLQLLFYSVGIGQISSEVPQNLSASRPQDRQFILSSKKLLLSDSGFYLCAWTPGHRYNEQFFGPGTRLTVL.

The chain employs TRBV30 and TRBJ2-1, with a possible D match to TRBD2 (5 bases). V dropped 8 bases and J dropped 16 bases, with 24 bases sitting between them. This CDR3 contains 12 residues. Germline values: CDR1 GTSNPN, CDR2 SVGIG (reference sequence). This CDR3 reads CALAGARGKGFF. The CDR3 DNA follows: TGTGCCCTGGCGGGTGCACGGGGAAAGGGTTTCTTC.

Only one count was recorded for this clone. This chain connects TRBV15 to TRBJ2-2, with D tentatively TRBD2 (7 bases). Germline CDR1 is LNHNV and CDR2 is YYDKDF (reference sequence). CDR3 size: 15 residues. The V gene lost 4 bases and the J gene lost 0 bases, with 9 bases spanning the gap. As DNA, the CDR3 is TGTGCCACCAGCACCGGGGGGCCGAACACCGGGGAGCTGTTTTTT. This codes for CATSTGGPNTGELFF.